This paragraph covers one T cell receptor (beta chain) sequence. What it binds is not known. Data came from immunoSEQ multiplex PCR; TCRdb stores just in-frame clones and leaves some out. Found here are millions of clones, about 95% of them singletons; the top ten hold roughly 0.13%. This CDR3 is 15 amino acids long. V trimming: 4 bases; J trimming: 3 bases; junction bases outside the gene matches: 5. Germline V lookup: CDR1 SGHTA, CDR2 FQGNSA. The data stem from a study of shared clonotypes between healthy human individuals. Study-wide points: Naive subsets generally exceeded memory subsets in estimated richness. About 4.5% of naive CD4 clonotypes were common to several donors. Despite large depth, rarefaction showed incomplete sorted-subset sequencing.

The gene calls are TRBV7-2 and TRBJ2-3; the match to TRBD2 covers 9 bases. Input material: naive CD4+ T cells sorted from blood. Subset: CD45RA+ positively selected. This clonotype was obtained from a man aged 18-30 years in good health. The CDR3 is CASSSPGLATDTQYF. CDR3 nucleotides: TGTGCCAGCAGCTCACCGGGACTAGCAACAGATACGCAGTATTTT.